These 19 T cell receptor beta chains were sequenced from one sample in a study of response to subunit inactivated influenza vaccine. TCRdb reprocessed the RT-PCR reads with MiXCR, giving one entry per CDR3 protein. The sample carries about 500,000 distinct CDR3 sequences, approximately 16% recorded once. The sample here was CD4+ T cells sorted from PBMCs, taken roughly 24 months after vaccination. The origin of the receptors is a man between 50 and 69 years old who received an inactivated influenza vaccine.

The chain combines TRBV10-2 with TRBJ1-3; D not certain. Trimming pared 6 bases from V and 2 bases from J, leaving 11 bases between. The germline CDR1 and CDR2 sequences are WSHSY and SAAADI. The CDR3 runs to 14 residues. CDR3 nucleotides: TGCGCCAGCAGGACGGCAATCACTGGAAACACCATATATTTT. Translating gives CASRTAITGNTIYF.

The chain links TRBV5-1 to TRBJ1-1; perhaps TRBD1 as D (5 bases). Deletions cut 4 bases from V and 6 bases from J, with 16 bases between. Looked up from germline, CDR1 is SGHRS and CDR2 is YFSETQ. This CDR3 has 14 amino acids. The CDR3 DNA sequence: TGCGCCAGCAGCGCCGAGGGCGGGGGGTCTGAAGCTTTCTTT. Its translation: CASSAEGGGSEAFF.

This clonotype occurred a few times. This sequence joins TRBV19 and TRBJ2-3, with 8 bases matching TRBD1. Germline CDR1 reads LNHDA; CDR2 reads SQIVND (reference sequence). J gave up 1 base and V 7 bases, and 4 bases lay outside the gene matches. The CDR3 consists of 14 residues. The CDR3 sequence: CASTGGWGTDTQYF. CDR3 bases: TGTGCCAGTACAGGGGGCTGGGGCACAGATACGCAGTATTTT.

This clonotype was found many times. The V gene is TRBV27, the J gene TRBJ1-6; no reliable D call. The V gene lost 4 bases and the J gene lost 1 base, with 11 bases spanning the gap. CDR1 is MNHEY, CDR2 SMNVEV, per germline (reference sequence). This CDR3 has 16 amino acids. CDR3 amino acids: CASSYGRGSYNSPLHF. The CDR3 DNA sequence: TGTGCCAGCAGTTACGGACGGGGTTCCTATAATTCACCCCTCCACTTT.

This sequence joins TRBV6-1 and TRBJ2-3; 16 nucleotides line up with TRBD2. CDR3 size: 15 residues. The germline CDR1 and CDR2 sequences are MNHNS and SASEGT. V lost 6 bases, J lost 4 bases, and 1 base stayed unmatched. The CDR3 nucleotides are TGTGCCAGCAGGGGGACTAGCGGGAGGGCAGATACGCAGTATTTT. This translates into CASRGTSGRADTQYF.

This clonotype was counted only a few times. J is TRBJ2-3 and V is TRBV5-1; TRBD1 agrees at 8 bases. Germline CDR1 and CDR2: SGHRS and YFSETQ. V was clipped by 1 base and J by 4 bases; unmatched bases: 8. The CDR3 is 16 amino acids. CDR3: CASSLLGQGVSDTQYF. The CDR3 DNA is TGCGCCAGCAGCTTGCTTGGACAGGGAGTTTCAGATACGCAGTATTTT.

As concerns this clonotype: A read error may be the cause here, since a much bigger clone is one base away. This chain joins TRBV5-1 and TRBJ2-3; D is ambiguous. Germline V CDR1 and CDR2: SGHRS, YFSETQ. This CDR3 region has 15 residues. V was clipped by 3 bases and J by 0 bases, with 11 bases between them. CDR3 sequence reads: CASSWSTRSTDTQYF. The CDR3 region has the DNA TGCGCCAGCAGCTGGTCCACGAGGAGCACAGATACGCAGTATTTT.

This clonotype was seen more than once but under ten times. The chain employs TRBV4-2 and TRBJ1-5; 9 bases are a match to TRBD1. V dropped 0 bases and J dropped 7; count of bases not matched to a gene: 4. The V gene's germline CDR1 is LGHNA and CDR2 YNFKEQ. CDR3 length: 15 residues. CDR3 in amino acids: CASSQDLQGAQPQHF. The DNA for the CDR3 is TGTGCCAGCAGCCAAGATTTACAGGGGGCACAGCCCCAGCATTTT.

The rearrangement joins TRBV4-2 to TRBJ1-1; D unclear. The germline V and J ends were trimmed by 1 base and 0 bases, with 12 bases remaining between them. The CDR3 spans 16 residues. Germline CDR1 and CDR2: LGHNA and YNFKEQ. DNA of the CDR3: TGTGCCAGCAGCCAAGGGTTCAGCCAGATGAACACTGAAGCTTTCTTT. This sequence encodes CASSQGFSQMNTEAFF.

This clonotype appeared a few times. The gene calls are TRBV9 and TRBJ1-1; 9 bases line up with TRBD1. Per germline, CDR1 SGDLS and CDR2 YYNGEE. Germline trimming cut 0 bases from V and 8 bases from J; bases unmatched to any gene: 5. The CDR3 has 14 residues. The CDR3 loop is CASSVGGTGTEAFF. The CDR3 DNA reads as TGTGCCAGCAGCGTAGGAGGGACAGGGACGGAAGCTTTCTTT.

The V call is TRBV4-2, the J call TRBJ2-4; TRBD1 might be the D (5 bases). The CDR3 runs 19 residues. Trimming took off 4 bases at V and 0 bases at J, with 22 bases between the two ends. The germline V gene encodes CDR1 LGHNA and CDR2 YNFKEQ. The CDR3 protein is CASSLLGTQEILAKNIQYF. CDR3 DNA sequence: TGTGCCAGCAGCCTCCTCGGTACACAGGAGATACTAGCCAAAAACATTCAGTACTTC.

This clonotype has just a few counts. This chain connects TRBV29-1 to TRBJ2-1; D might be TRBD1 (5 bases). Germline V gene lookup returns CDR1 SQVTM and CDR2 ANQGSEA. The CDR3 runs to 14 residues. Trimming took off 4 bases at V and 3 bases at J, with 13 bases between the two ends. The CDR3 protein is CSVVDPGYYNEQFF. In DNA form, the CDR3 reads TGCAGCGTTGTCGATCCAGGGTACTACAATGAGCAGTTCTTC.

This clonotype occurred a few times. The rearrangement links TRBV3-1 to TRBJ1-4; a possible D gene is TRBD1 (6 bases). The CDR3 runs 13 residues. V was pared by 7 bases and J by 8 bases, with 14 bases between. Germline CDR1 reads LGHDT; CDR2 reads YNNKEL (reference sequence). CDR3 sequence (DNA): TGTGCCAGCAAGGGGGAGGTACCCGAAAAACTGTTTTTT. Its protein product is CASKGEVPEKLFF.

A few counts support this clonotype. The chain has TRBV20-1 and TRBJ1-2; D gene uncertain. V was cut by 6 bases and J by 4 bases, with 6 bases left in between. This CDR3 contains 10 residues. The germline gives CDR1 DFQATT, CDR2 SNEGSKA (reference sequence). CDR3 region: CSAKAYGYTF. DNA of the CDR3: TGCAGTGCAAAGGCCTATGGCTACACCTTC.

In this sample, this clonotype turned up a few times. This rearrangement joins TRBV5-1 to TRBJ2-7; weak D call: TRBD1 (6 bases). The CDR3 is 16 residues long. Germline CDR1 is SGHRS and CDR2 is YFSETQ. Trimming took off 3 bases at V and 0 bases at J, with 16 bases between the two ends. CDR3 loop: CASSSIQGASSYEQYF. Here the CDR3 DNA reads TGCGCCAGCAGCTCGATACAGGGAGCTAGCTCCTACGAGCAGTACTTC.

This chain links TRBV12-3 or TRBV12-4 with TRBJ1-2; a possible D gene is TRBD1 (6 bases). This CDR3 has 14 amino acids. The V gene lost 3 bases and the J gene lost 6 bases, with 14 bases spanning the gap. The CDR3 loop reads CASSLAGAMDGYTF. The CDR3 region has the DNA TGTGCCAGCAGTTTGGCAGGGGCCATGGATGGCTACACCTTC.

V and J are TRBV20-1 and TRBJ2-7; TRBD1 agrees at 8 bases. V trimming: 6 bases; J trimming: 1 base; junction bases outside the gene matches: 11. This CDR3 contains 15 residues. CDR1 DFQATT and CDR2 SNEGSKA come from the germline V gene (reference sequence). The CDR3 DNA sequence: TGCAGTGCCCACGCTGATGACAGGGGATCCTACGAGCAGTACTTC. Its translation is CSAHADDRGSYEQYF.

There are a few counts of this clonotype. This chain connects TRBV5-1 to TRBJ2-7; maybe TRBD2 (5 bases). The CDR3 is made up of 15 amino acids. The ends were cut back, 4 bases at V and 1 base at J, with 15 bases in the middle. Germline lookup yields CDR1 SGHRS and CDR2 YFSETQ. CDR3 bases: TGCGCCAGCAGCCCCCCCCGGGGTGGGTCCTACGAGCAGTACTTC. Its protein product is CASSPPRGGSYEQYF.

This clonotype was detected many times. The chain uses TRBV6-1 and TRBJ2-3; unclear D gene. The ends were cut back, 1 base at V and 3 bases at J, with 8 bases in the middle. CDR3 size: 14 residues. Per the germline V gene, CDR1 is MNHNS and CDR2 is SASEGT. The DNA for the CDR3 is TGTGCCAGCAGTGAAGGGGTAGAAACAGATACGCAGTATTTT. Protein product: CASSEGVETDTQYF.